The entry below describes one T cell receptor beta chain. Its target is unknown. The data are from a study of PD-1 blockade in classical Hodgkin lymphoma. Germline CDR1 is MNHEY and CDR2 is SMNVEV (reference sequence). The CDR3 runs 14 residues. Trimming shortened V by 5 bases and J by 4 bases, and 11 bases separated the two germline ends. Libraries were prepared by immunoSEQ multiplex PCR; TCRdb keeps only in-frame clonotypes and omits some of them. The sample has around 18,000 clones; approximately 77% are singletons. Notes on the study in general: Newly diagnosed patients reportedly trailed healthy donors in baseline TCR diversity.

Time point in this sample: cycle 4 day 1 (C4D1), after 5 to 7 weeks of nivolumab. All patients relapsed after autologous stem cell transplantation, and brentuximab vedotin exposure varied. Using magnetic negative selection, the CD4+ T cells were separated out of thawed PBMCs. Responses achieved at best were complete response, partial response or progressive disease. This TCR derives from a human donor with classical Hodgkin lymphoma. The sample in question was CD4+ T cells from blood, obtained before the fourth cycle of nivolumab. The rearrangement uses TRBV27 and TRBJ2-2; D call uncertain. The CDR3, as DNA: TGTGCCAGCAGTGCCGCAATGGGCACCGGGGAGCTGTTTTTT. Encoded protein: CASSAAMGTGELFF.